The clone carrying this T cell receptor beta chain was detected ten times or more. Its antigen remains unidentified. The source of the sample is a study of early T cells in non-severe SARS-CoV-2 infection. Study overall: With bulk RNA from unsorted whole blood as input, sequencing yielded unpaired chains. Regarding the study as a whole: There was a bias toward anti-spike CD8 responses in VDJdb matching, which missed private and CD4 specificities.

Using its own MiXCR run on the 5' RACE reads, TCRdb lists one record per CDR3 protein. The table has under 70,000 distinct CDR3 sequences, roughly 10% seen once. The CDR3 runs 16 residues. Trimming stripped 1 base from V and 5 bases from J, with 14 bases between. This receptor was identified in an adult who was a healthcare worker with PCR-confirmed SARS-CoV-2 infection or an uninfected control (not recorded which). Sequencing was done on a sample of whole blood. The genes are TRBV12-3 or TRBV12-4 and TRBJ2-2, with D perhaps matching TRBD2 (5 bases). The CDR3 loop is CASSLVEGVNTGELFF. The CDR3 DNA sequence: TGTGCCAGCAGTTTAGTTGAGGGAGTGAATACCGGGGAGCTGTTTTTT.